This T cell receptor (beta chain) appears in the sequencing data of a study of T-cell reconstitution after alpha-beta-depleted transplantation in children. Points on this clonotype: A junction end diverges from the germline sequence, so it may reflect a read error.

Library preparation (for TCRbeta) was performed with unique molecular identifiers. TCRdb reprocessed the PCR reads with MiXCR, giving one entry per CDR3 protein. Here the sample spans some 500,000 distinct CDR3 sequences, about 16% being singletons. The CDR3 totals 11 residues. The chain is built from TRBV12-3 or TRBV12-4 and TRBJ2-2; D is ambiguous. The sequences come from PBMCs from the stem cell graft donor, collected from the stem cell graft. The clonotype originates from a human donor who donated a stem cell graft to a child with acute lymphoblastic leukemia. The CDR3 here is CASKNHGELFF. The CDR3 DNA sequence: TGTGCAAGCAAAAATCACGGGGAGCTGTTTTTT.